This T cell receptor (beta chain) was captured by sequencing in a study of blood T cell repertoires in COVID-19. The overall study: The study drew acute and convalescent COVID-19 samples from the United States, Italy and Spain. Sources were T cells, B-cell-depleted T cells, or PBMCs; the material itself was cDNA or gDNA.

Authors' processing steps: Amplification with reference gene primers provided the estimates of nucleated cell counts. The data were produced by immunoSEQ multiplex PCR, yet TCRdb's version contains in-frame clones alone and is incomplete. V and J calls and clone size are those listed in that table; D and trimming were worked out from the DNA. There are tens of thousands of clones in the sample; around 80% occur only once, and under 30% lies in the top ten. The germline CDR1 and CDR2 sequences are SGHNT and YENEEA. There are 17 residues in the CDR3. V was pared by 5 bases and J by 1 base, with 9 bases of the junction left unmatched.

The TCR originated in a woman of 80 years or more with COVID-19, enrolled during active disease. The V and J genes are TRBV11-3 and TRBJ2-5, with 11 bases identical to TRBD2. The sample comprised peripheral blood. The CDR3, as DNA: TGTGCCAGCAGCCCCGGGGGTAGCGGGAGGGTCCAAGAGACCCAGTACTTC. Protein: CASSPGGSGRVQETQYF.